Below, 30 T cell receptor beta chains from the same sample are listed, as sequenced in a study of blood T cells in healthy people across ages. For the second PCR, which ran for 7 to 11 cycles, a sample-barcoded 5' primer and a J-beta primer mix were used. TCRdb redid the calling of the 5' RACE reads with MiXCR, one entry per CDR3 protein. The sample includes about 1.5 million distinct CDR3 sequences, 40% to 45% of them seen just once. Specimen: blood. The source of these receptors is a woman aged 18-29 years in good health.

The chain has TRBV20-1 and TRBJ1-1, with D hard to call. This CDR3 region has 12 residues. Deletions cut 4 bases from V and 4 bases from J, with 10 bases between. Germline values: CDR1 DFQATT, CDR2 SNEGSKA (reference sequence). The CDR3 sequence: CSAKGGGTEAFF. For the CDR3, the DNA is TGCAGTGCTAAAGGCGGAGGCACTGAAGCTTTCTTT.

The rearrangement uses TRBV29-1 and TRBJ1-1; no reliable D call. CDR1 and CDR2 from the germline V gene are SQVTM and ANQGSEA. The CDR3 length is 12 residues. V lost 4 bases and J lost 6, with 12 bases in between. The CDR3: CSVGQSAPEAFF. The CDR3 DNA reads as TGCAGCGTTGGGCAAAGCGCTCCTGAAGCTTTCTTT.

This clonotype was seen at least ten times. J is TRBJ2-7 and V is TRBV29-1, with no clear D. CDR3 length: 13 amino acids. With 5 bases removed from V and 2 bases from J, the gap between germline ends came to 13 bases. Germline V gives CDR1 SQVTM, CDR2 ANQGSEA. The CDR3 region has the DNA TGCAGCGTTCGCCATATTGGCCCCTACGAGCAGTACTTC. It specifies CSVRHIGPYEQYF.

This chain links TRBV20-1 with TRBJ2-1; D may be TRBD2 (5 bases). The V and J ends lost 6 bases and 3 bases respectively, with 9 bases between them. The CDR3 loop spans 12 amino acids. Germline CDR1 reads DFQATT; CDR2 reads SNEGSKA (reference sequence). The CDR3 bases are TGCAGTGCCACCGGGAACTACAATGAGCAGTTCTTC. It yields the protein CSATGNYNEQFF.

V and J are TRBV10-3 and TRBJ2-7, with D maybe TRBD1 (8 bases). This CDR3 has 19 residues. From germline, CDR1 is ENHRY and CDR2 SYGVKD. The ends were cut back, 2 bases at V and 1 base at J, with 24 bases in the middle. The CDR3 region has the DNA TGTGCCATCAGTGAGCCCGACAGGGGAGGGTTAGCGGGTTCCTACGAGCAGTACTTC. This gives the protein CAISEPDRGGLAGSYEQYF.

The chain joins TRBV4-3 to TRBJ1-1; perhaps TRBD1 as D (5 bases). Germline V lookup: CDR1 LGHNA, CDR2 YSLEER. The CDR3 length is 15 residues. V lost 1 base and J lost 5, with 14 bases in between. The CDR3 coding sequence is TGCGCCAGCAGCCAAGCCCGGGGGGTATGGACTGAAGCTTTCTTT. Protein sequence: CASSQARGVWTEAFF.

The chain couples TRBV4-1 to TRBJ2-1, with 12 bases aligning to TRBD1. V gave up 1 base and J gave up 10 bases; unmatched junction bases: 5. In germline, CDR1 is MGHRA, CDR2 YSYEKL. The CDR3 is 15 residues long. The CDR3 DNA reads TGCGCCAGCAGCCAAGTAGGGACAGGGGGCTACGAGCAGTTCTTC. Amino acids: CASSQVGTGGYEQFF.

J is TRBJ2-7 and V is TRBV27; TRBD1 might be the D (5 bases). Trimming cost V 5 bases and J 0 bases, with 17 bases left between them. The CDR3 contains 16 residues. The germline V gene has CDR1 MNHEY and CDR2 SMNVEV (reference sequence). CDR3 amino acids: CASSAYDRPSSYEQYF. The CDR3 region has the DNA TGTGCCAGCAGTGCGTACGACAGACCCAGCTCCTACGAGCAGTACTTC.

This clonotype came up many times. The CDR3 spells CASSQVGRDEQYF. CDR3 sequence (DNA): TGCGCCAGCAGCCAAGTAGGCAGGGACGAGCAGTACTTC. V is TRBV4-1 and J is TRBJ2-7; tentatively, D is TRBD1 (5 bases). The CDR3 extends over 13 amino acids. Germline V gives CDR1 MGHRA, CDR2 YSYEKL. The ends were cut back, 1 base at V and 5 bases at J, with 9 bases in the middle.

The gene calls are TRBV9 and TRBJ2-2; TRBD2 aligns across 8 bases. The J segment lost 5 bases and the V segment lost 0 bases, leaving 6 bases of the junction unmatched. Germline V gene data show CDR1 as SGDLS and CDR2 as YYNGEE. The CDR3 spans 16 residues. Written as DNA, the CDR3 is TGTGCCAGCAGCGTAGTGTCTAGCGGGTCGACCGGGGAGCTGTTTTTT. Translation: CASSVVSSGSTGELFF.

This clonotype occurred many times. The gene calls are TRBV10-2 and TRBJ2-7, with a tentative D call TRBD2 (6 bases). V shed 7 bases and J shed 6 bases, with 25 bases lying between them. The CDR3 runs 16 residues. Germline V gene sequence: CDR1 WSHSY, CDR2 SAAADI. The CDR3 DNA is TGCGCCAGCACCCGGTCAGTTTCTAGCGAGATCGGCGAGCAGTACTTC. Protein: CASTRSVSSEIGEQYF.

This clonotype is a singleton in its sample. A much larger clone differs from this one at a single base, so this may be a read error. The chain has TRBV7-9 and TRBJ2-1; TRBD2 aligns across 13 bases. The CDR3 consists of 16 residues. V shed 4 bases and J 8 bases; nucleotides not matched to a gene: 8. The germline gives CDR1 SEHNR, CDR2 FQNEAQ (reference sequence). CDR3 nucleotide sequence: TGTGCCAGCAGCTCGGGGCTTACTAGCGGGAGGGATGAGCAGTTCTTC. Its translation: CASSSGLTSGRDEQFF.

A few counts support this clonotype. This rearrangement joins TRBV12-3 or TRBV12-4 to TRBJ2-4; maybe TRBD2 (5 bases). The V and J ends lost 3 bases and 8 bases respectively, with 14 bases between them. The CDR3 is made up of 14 amino acids. The CDR3 DNA follows: TGTGCCAGCAGTTTGTCGCGGGTGATTGACATTCAGTACTTC. As protein: CASSLSRVIDIQYF.

The chain's CDR3 is CASSGGQSLNEKLFF. The CDR3 DNA reads TGTGCCAGCAGCGGGGGACAGTCTTTAAATGAAAAACTGTTTTTT. The chain couples TRBV7-9 to TRBJ1-4, with 7 bases aligning to TRBD1. The ends lost 5 bases at V and 5 bases at J; junction bases unmatched: 8. The length of the CDR3 is 15 residues. Looked up from germline, CDR1 is SEHNR and CDR2 is FQNEAQ (reference sequence).

The rearrangement uses TRBV4-3 and TRBJ1-6, with TRBD1 matching 8 bases. CDR1 LGHNA and CDR2 YSLEER come from the germline V gene. The CDR3 has 17 amino acids. V trimming: 3 bases; J trimming: 1 base; junction bases outside the gene matches: 5. CDR3 DNA: TGCGCCAGCAGCCACGTTCAGGGGGCTTCCTATAATTCACCCCTCCACTTT. Translation gives CASSHVQGASYNSPLHF.

This clonotype has just a few counts. The V and J genes are TRBV7-2 and TRBJ2-7, with D unresolved. CDR1 and CDR2 (germline): SGHTA, FQGNSA. V lost 1 base and J lost 2, with 9 bases in between. CDR3 length equals 14 residues. The CDR3 spells CASSLVAPAYEQYF. The CDR3 DNA is TGTGCCAGCAGCTTAGTCGCTCCTGCCTACGAGCAGTACTTC.

This clonotype was picked up a small number of times. The chain joins TRBV7-9 to TRBJ2-3; D not resolved. Germline lookup yields CDR1 SEHNR and CDR2 FQNEAQ (reference sequence). The V end was cut by 4 bases, the J end by 0 bases, with 11 bases between. The CDR3 is made up of 15 amino acids. This CDR3 is CASSSPLHSTDTQYF. The CDR3, as DNA: TGTGCCAGCAGCTCTCCCCTCCATAGCACAGATACGCAGTATTTT.

About this clonotype itself: A junction boundary mismatches the germline segment, possibly from a read error. The chain is built from TRBV6-6 and TRBJ1-1, with D perhaps matching TRBD1 (5 bases). The CDR3 consists of 14 residues. In germline, CDR1 is MNHNY, CDR2 SVGAGI (reference sequence). CDR3 coding DNA: TGTACCAGCAGTTATGGGGGAGTTGACACTGAAGCTTTCTTT. The encoded protein is CTSSYGGVDTEAFF.

This clonotype was observed a handful of times. The chain recombines TRBV29-1 with TRBJ1-1, with 7 positions matching TRBD1. J gave up 5 bases and V 7 bases, and 10 bases lay outside the gene matches. This CDR3 is 13 amino acids long. Germline lookup yields CDR1 SQVTM and CDR2 ANQGSEA. The DNA for the CDR3 is TGCAGCGATCTTCGACAGGGTGGGACTGAAGCTTTCTTT. As protein: CSDLRQGGTEAFF.

This chain links TRBV7-8 with TRBJ2-2; no clear D. Trimming took 0 bases from V and 2 from J, leaving 13 bases between them. The length of the CDR3 is 17 residues. Germline loops: CDR1 SGHVS, CDR2 FQNEAQ. CDR3 nucleotides: TGTGCCAGCAGCTTAGCGTTATTAGAAACTAACACCGGGGAGCTGTTTTTT. Protein product: CASSLALLETNTGELFF.

This clonotype showed up many times. CDR3 coding DNA: TGCAGTGCTAGAAGGCGGGGGCAAGAGACCCAGTACTTC. The encoded protein is CSARRRGQETQYF. The chain couples TRBV20-1 to TRBJ2-5, with 7 bases identical to TRBD2. The CDR3 consists of 13 residues. Germline assignment: CDR1 DFQATT and CDR2 SNEGSKA (reference sequence). Unmatched junction bases numbered 2, after V lost 2 bases and J lost 2 bases.

The chain has TRBV9 and TRBJ2-1; unclear D gene. This CDR3 has 13 amino acids. CDR1 and CDR2 from the germline V gene are SGDLS and YYNGEE. V was pared by 0 bases and J by 7 bases, with 8 bases between. The CDR3 DNA reads TGTGCCAGCAGCGTAGGACTTAAGAATGAGCAGTTCTTC. Its translation: CASSVGLKNEQFF.

The chain employs TRBV7-9 and TRBJ2-5; TRBD1 aligns across 7 bases. This CDR3 comprises 20 residues. The V gene's germline CDR1 is SEHNR and CDR2 FQNEAQ (reference sequence). V was clipped by 1 base and J by 2 bases; unmatched bases: 19. The chain's CDR3 is CASSLVCGPVGQAGQETQYF. The CDR3 bases are TGTGCCAGCAGCTTAGTATGCGGGCCAGTCGGACAGGCCGGGCAAGAGACCCAGTACTTC.

The rearrangement links TRBV20-1 to TRBJ2-5, with 8 bases fitting TRBD1. The germline gives CDR1 DFQATT, CDR2 SNEGSKA (reference sequence). This CDR3 contains 13 residues. V gave up 3 bases and J gave up 9 bases; unmatched junction bases: 9. CDR3 loop: CSASQGARIPQYF. The CDR3 coding sequence is TGCAGTGCTAGTCAGGGGGCACGGATTCCCCAGTACTTC.

This clonotype was observed a handful of times. The V gene is TRBV5-6, the J gene TRBJ2-5, with D possibly matching TRBD1 (6 bases). The DNA end is a closer match to TRBJ2-7, so the J assignment may be wrong. Per the germline V gene, CDR1 is SGHDT and CDR2 is YYEEEE. The CDR3 has 15 residues. The CDR3 sequence is CASSLWTDLYDEQYF. CDR3 nucleotides: TGTGCCAGCAGCTTGTGGACAGACCTTTACGACGAGCAGTACTTC.

This clonotype has only a few counts. The V call is TRBV5-1, the J call TRBJ1-2; 10 nucleotides match TRBD1. The CDR3 extends over 15 amino acids. CDR1 is SGHRS and CDR2 is YFSETQ in the germline V gene. Germline trimming cut 5 bases from V and 2 bases from J; bases unmatched to any gene: 6. The chain's CDR3 is CASRTGTGVNYGYTF. Written as DNA, the CDR3 is TGCGCCAGCAGAACCGGGACAGGGGTCAACTATGGCTACACCTTC. Full variable domain (rest looked up from reference TRBV5-1 and TRBJ1-2): KAGVTQTPRYLIKTRGQQVTLSCSPISGHRSVSWYQQTPGQGLQFLFEYFSETQRNKGNFPGRFSGRQFSNSRSEMNVSTLELGDSALYLCASRTGTGVNYGYTFGSGTRLTVV.

This clonotype was observed a single time. Possible read error: a much larger clone is one base away. The chain employs TRBV6-1 and TRBJ2-1; 8 nucleotides agree with TRBD2. This CDR3 contains 16 residues. Germline CDR1 and CDR2: MNHNS and SASEGT. Trimming removed 3 bases from V and 5 bases from J; junction bases left unmatched: 9. The CDR3 region has the DNA TGTGCCAGCAGTGAGGAGAGCGGGGGCGGTAACAATGAGCAGTTCTTC. Its translation: CASSEESGGGNNEQFF.

This clonotype has a single count. The chain is built from TRBV29-1 and TRBJ2-4; tentative D call: TRBD1 (6 bases). TRBJ2-5 explains the end of the DNA better; the J call may be wrong. The CDR3 consists of 13 residues. Germline CDR1 and CDR2: SQVTM and ANQGSEA. This CDR3 reads CSVALQGVETQYF. The CDR3, as DNA: TGCAGCGTTGCACTACAGGGCGTCGAGACCCAGTACTTC.

This rearrangement joins TRBV5-1 to TRBJ2-1, with 12 positions matching TRBD2. Germline lookup yields CDR1 SGHRS and CDR2 YFSETQ. V gave up 3 bases and J gave up 3 bases; unmatched junction bases: 1. CDR3 length: 15 residues. This CDR3 reads CASSWTSGDYNEQFF. In DNA form, the CDR3 reads TGCGCCAGCAGCTGGACTAGCGGGGACTACAATGAGCAGTTCTTC.

This clonotype was observed a few times. The chain joins TRBV28 to TRBJ1-5; a weak D match, TRBD1 (5 bases). Germline CDR1 and CDR2: MDHEN and SYDVKM. The CDR3 loop spans 13 amino acids. The V gene lost 5 bases and the J gene lost 5 bases, with 10 bases spanning the gap. The CDR3 region has the DNA TGTGCCAGCAGTCGACAGAAGGATCAGCCCCAGCATTTT. Translation: CASSRQKDQPQHF.